This TCR beta chain was captured in a study of CD8 T cells in ankylosing spondylitis. Study-wide results and limits: Disease-associated clones were CD8+ and fairly uncommon in peripheral blood.

A remark on this clonotype: Its antigen is as yet unknown.

Germline V gene data show CDR1 as SGHAT and CDR2 as FQDESV (reference sequence). V lost 6 bases and J 6 bases, leaving 12 bases between the germline ends. CDR3 length equals 13 residues. Each CDR3 protein is one row after TCRdb ran MiXCR on the 5' RACE reads. This table has 30,000 to 40,000 distinct CDR3 sequences, approximately 10% appearing once. This receptor was obtained from a male donor with ankylosing spondylitis or in good health (not recorded which). The sequenced material came from blood, either unsorted or a sorted T cell fraction (not recorded which). The rearrangement uses TRBV11-1 and TRBJ2-1; D is unresolved. The CDR3, as DNA: TGTGCCAGCAGATTAACGTTAGCCAATGAGCAGTTCTTC. Translated: CASRLTLANEQFF.